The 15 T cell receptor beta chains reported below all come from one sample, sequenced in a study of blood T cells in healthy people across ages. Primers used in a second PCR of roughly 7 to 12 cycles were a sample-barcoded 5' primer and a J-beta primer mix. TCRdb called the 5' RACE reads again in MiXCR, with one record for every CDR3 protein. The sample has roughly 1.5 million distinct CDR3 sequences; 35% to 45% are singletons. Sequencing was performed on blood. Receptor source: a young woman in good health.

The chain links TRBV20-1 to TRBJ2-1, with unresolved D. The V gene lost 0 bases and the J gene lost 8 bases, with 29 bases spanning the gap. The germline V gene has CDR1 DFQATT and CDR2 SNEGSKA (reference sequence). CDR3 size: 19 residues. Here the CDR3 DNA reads TGCAGTGCTAGAGACGAAAACGCCCGGCGGATGGCGGATAGGTATGAGCAGTTCTTC. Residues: CSARDENARRMADRYEQFF.

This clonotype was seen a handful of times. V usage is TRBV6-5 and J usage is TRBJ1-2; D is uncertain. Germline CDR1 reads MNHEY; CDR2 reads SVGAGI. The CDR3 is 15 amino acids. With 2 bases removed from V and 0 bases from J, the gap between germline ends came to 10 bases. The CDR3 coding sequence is TGTGCCAGCAGTTACGCTTGGGGTTCTAACTATGGCTACACCTTC. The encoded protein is CASSYAWGSNYGYTF.

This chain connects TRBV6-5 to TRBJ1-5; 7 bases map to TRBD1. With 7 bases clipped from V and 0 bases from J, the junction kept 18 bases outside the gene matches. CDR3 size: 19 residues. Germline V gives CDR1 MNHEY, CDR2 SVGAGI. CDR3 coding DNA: TGTGCCAGCATTAACAGTCCGGGACAGAAAGCGAATAGCAATCAGCCCCAGCATTTT. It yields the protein CASINSPGQKANSNQPQHF.

The CDR3: CASSPNPSNEQYF. CDR3 in DNA: TGTGCCAGCTCACCGAATCCCAGCAATGAGCAGTACTTC. This chain connects TRBV18 to TRBJ2-7; no definite D call. The CDR3 covers 13 residues. Germline lookup yields CDR1 KGHSH and CDR2 LQKENI. V gave up 3 bases and J gave up 7 bases, with 13 bases separating them.

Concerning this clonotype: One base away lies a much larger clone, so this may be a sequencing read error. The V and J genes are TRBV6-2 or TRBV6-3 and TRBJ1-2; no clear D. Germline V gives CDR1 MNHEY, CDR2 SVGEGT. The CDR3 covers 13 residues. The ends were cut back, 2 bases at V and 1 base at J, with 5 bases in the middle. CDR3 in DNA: TGTGCCAGCAGTTACGCAGTTAACTATGGCTACACCTTC. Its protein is CASSYAVNYGYTF.

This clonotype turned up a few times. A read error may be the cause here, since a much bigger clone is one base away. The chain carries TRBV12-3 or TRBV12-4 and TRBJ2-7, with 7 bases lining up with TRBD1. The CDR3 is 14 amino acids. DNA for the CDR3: TGTGCCAGCAGTGTAGCCAGGGGGACCTACGAGCAGTACTTC. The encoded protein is CASSVARGTYEQYF.

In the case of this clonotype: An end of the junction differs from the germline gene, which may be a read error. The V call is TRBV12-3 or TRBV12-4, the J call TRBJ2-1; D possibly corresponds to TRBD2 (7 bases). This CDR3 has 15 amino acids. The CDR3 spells CANSFSGGPPNEQFF. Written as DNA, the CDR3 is TGTGCCAACAGTTTTTCGGGGGGCCCACCCAATGAGCAGTTCTTC.

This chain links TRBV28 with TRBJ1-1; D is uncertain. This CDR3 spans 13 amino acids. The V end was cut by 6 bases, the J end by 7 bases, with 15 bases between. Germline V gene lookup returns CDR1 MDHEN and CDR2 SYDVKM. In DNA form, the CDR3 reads TGTGCCAGCAGGGGTGAGGGCAGGAATGAAGCTTTCTTT. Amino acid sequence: CASRGEGRNEAFF.

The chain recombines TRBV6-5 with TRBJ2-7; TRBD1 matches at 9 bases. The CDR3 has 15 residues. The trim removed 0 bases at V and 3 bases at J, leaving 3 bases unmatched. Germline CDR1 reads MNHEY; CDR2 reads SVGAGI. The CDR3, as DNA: TGTGCCAGCAGTTACTCGCGGGGACAGGGCTACGAGCAGTACTTC. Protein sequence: CASSYSRGQGYEQYF.

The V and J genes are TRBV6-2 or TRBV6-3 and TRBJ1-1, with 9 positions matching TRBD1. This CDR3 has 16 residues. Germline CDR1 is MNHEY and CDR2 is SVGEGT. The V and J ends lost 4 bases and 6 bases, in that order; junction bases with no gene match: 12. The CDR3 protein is CASSLTAGTGRAEAFF. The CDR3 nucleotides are TGTGCCAGCAGTTTAACAGCCGGGACAGGGCGAGCTGAAGCTTTCTTT.

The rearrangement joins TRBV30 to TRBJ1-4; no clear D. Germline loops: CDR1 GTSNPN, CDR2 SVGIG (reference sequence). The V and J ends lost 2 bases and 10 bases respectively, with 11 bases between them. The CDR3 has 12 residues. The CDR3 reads CAWSFREGKLFF. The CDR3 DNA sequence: TGTGCCTGGAGTTTTAGGGAAGGAAAACTGTTTTTT.

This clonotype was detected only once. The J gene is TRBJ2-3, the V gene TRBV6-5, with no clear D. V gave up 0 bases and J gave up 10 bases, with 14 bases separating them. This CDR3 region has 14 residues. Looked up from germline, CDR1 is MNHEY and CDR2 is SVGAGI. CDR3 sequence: CASSYSGRPDAQYF. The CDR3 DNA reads TGTGCCAGCAGTTACTCAGGCAGGCCTGATGCGCAGTATTTT.

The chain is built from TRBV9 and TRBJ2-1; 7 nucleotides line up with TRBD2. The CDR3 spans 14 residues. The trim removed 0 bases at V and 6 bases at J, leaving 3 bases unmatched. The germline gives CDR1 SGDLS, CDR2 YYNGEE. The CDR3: CASSVERGLNEQFF. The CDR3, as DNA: TGTGCCAGCAGCGTAGAGCGGGGACTCAATGAGCAGTTCTTC.

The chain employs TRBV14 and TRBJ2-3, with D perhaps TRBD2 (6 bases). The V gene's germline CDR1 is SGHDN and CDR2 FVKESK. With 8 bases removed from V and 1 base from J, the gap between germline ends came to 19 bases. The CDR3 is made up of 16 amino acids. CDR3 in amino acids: CASPGGGVAGTDTQYF. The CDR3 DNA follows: TGTGCCAGCCCCGGTGGTGGAGTAGCGGGCACAGATACGCAGTATTTT.

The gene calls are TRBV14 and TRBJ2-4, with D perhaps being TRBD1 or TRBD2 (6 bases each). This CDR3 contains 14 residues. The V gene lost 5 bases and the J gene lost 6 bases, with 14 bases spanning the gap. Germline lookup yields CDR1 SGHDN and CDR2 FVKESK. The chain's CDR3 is CASSSPGGGNIQYF. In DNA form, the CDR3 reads TGTGCCAGCAGCTCCCCCGGGGGCGGAAACATTCAGTACTTC.